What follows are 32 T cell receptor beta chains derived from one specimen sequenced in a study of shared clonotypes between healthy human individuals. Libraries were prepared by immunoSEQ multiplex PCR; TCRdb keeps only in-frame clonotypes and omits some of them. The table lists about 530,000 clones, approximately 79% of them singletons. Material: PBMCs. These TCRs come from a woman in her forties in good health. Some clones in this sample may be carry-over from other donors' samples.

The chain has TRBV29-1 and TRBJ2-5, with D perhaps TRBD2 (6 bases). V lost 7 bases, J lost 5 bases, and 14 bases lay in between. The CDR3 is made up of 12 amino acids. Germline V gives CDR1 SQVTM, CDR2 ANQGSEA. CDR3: CSAPGGPETQYF. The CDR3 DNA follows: TGCAGCGCCCCAGGAGGGCCCGAGACCCAGTACTTC.

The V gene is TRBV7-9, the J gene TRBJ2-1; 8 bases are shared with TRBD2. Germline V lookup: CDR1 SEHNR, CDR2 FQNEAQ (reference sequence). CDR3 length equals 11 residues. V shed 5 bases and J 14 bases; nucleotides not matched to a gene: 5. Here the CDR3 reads CASSPQREKFF. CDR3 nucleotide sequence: TGTGCCAGCAGCCCCCAGCGGGAGAAGTTCTTC.

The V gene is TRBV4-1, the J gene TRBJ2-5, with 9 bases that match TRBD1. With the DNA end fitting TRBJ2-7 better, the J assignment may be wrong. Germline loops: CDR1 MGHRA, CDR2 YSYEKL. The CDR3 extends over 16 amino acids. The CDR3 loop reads CASSSDRDRARYEQYF. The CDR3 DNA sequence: TGCGCCAGCAGCTCAGACCGGGACAGGGCTAGGTACGAGCAGTACTTC.

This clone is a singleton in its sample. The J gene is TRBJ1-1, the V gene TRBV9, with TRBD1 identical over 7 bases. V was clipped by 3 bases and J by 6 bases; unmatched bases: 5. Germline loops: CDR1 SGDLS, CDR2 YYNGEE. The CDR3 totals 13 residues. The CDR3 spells CASSGGQTPEAFF. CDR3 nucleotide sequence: TGTGCCAGCAGCGGGGGACAGACCCCTGAAGCTTTCTTT.

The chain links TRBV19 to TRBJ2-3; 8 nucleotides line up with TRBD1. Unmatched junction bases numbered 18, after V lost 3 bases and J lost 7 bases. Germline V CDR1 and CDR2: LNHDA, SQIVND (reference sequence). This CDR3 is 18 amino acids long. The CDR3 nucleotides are TGTGCCAGTAGTATGGGTGGTCAACTAGCACAGGGGGGATATACGCAGTATTTT. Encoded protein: CASSMGGQLAQGGYTQYF.

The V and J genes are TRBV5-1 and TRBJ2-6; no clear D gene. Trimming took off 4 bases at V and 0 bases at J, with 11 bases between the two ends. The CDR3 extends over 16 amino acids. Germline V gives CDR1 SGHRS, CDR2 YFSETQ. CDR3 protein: CASSPQVNSGANVLTF. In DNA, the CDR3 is TGCGCCAGCAGCCCCCAGGTAAACTCTGGGGCCAACGTCCTGACTTTC. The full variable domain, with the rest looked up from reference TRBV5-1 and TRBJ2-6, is KAGVTQTPRYLIKTRGQQVTLSCSPISGHRSVSWYQQTPGQGLQFLFEYFSETQRNKGNFPGRFSGRQFSNSRSEMNVSTLELGDSALYLCASSPQVNSGANVLTFGAGSRLTVL.

For the CDR3, the DNA is TGCGCCAGCAGCTTGGGGACAGGGGCTGGGGCCAACGTCCTGACTTTC. Residues: CASSLGTGAGANVLTF. V usage is TRBV5-1 and J usage is TRBJ2-6, with 9 bases lining up with TRBD1. Germline V gives CDR1 SGHRS, CDR2 YFSETQ. The CDR3 runs 16 residues. V lost 0 bases to trimming and J lost 2 bases; unmatched junction nucleotides: 0.

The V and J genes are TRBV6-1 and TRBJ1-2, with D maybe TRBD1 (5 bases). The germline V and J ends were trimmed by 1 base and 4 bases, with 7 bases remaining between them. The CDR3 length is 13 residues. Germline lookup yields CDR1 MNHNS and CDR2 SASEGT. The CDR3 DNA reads TGTGCCAGCAGTGAAGGGAGGGGCTATGGCTACACCTTC. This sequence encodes CASSEGRGYGYTF.

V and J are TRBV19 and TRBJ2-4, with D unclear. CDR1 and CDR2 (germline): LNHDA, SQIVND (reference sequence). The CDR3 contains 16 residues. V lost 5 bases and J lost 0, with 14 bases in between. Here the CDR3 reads CASSASVATAKNIQYF. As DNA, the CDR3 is TGTGCCAGTAGTGCCTCCGTGGCCACAGCCAAAAACATTCAGTACTTC.

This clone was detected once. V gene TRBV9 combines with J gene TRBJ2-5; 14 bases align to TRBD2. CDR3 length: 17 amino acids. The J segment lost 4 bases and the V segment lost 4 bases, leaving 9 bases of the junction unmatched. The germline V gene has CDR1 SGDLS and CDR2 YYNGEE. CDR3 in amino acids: CASSRTSGRSLSETQYF. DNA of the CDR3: TGTGCCAGCAGCCGGACTAGCGGGAGGAGTTTATCAGAGACCCAGTACTTC.

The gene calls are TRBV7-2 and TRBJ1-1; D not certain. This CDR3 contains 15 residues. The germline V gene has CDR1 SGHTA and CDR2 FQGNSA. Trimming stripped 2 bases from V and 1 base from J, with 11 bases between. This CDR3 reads CASSLTRQENTEAFF. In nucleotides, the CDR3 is TGTGCCAGCAGCTTAACCAGACAAGAGAACACTGAAGCTTTCTTT.

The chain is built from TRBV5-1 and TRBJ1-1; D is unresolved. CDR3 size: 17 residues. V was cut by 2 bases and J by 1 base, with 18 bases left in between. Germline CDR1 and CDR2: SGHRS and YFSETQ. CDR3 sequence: CASSLTGVSRGNTEAFF. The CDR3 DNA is TGCGCCAGCAGCTTAACGGGAGTGAGTCGGGGGAACACTGAAGCTTTCTTT.

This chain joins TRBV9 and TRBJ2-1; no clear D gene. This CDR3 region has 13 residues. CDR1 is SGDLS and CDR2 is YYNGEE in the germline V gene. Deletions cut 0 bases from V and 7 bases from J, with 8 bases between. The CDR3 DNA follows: TGTGCCAGCAGCGTAGATCCAGCGAATGAGCAGTTCTTC. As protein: CASSVDPANEQFF. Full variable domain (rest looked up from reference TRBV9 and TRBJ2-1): DSGVTQTPKHLITATGQRVTLRCSPRSGDLSVYWYQQSLDQGLQFLIQYYNGEERAKGNILERFSAQQFPDLHSELNLSSLELGDSALYFCASSVDPANEQFFGPGTRLTVL.

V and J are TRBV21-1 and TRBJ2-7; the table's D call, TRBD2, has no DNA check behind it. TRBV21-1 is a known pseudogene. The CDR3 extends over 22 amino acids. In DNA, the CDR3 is TGTGCCAGCAGCAAAACCGAGTTGGTTCTAGCGGGAGATTGGGTTTTTTCCTACGAGCAGTACTTC. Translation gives CASSKTELVLAGDWVFSYEQYF.

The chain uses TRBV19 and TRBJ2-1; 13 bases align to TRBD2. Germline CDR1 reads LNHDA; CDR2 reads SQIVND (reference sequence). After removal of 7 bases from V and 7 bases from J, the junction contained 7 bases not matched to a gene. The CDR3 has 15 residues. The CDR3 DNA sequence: TGTGCCAGTACCAAAGGACTAGCGGGAGTTAATGAGCAGTTCTTC. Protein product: CASTKGLAGVNEQFF.

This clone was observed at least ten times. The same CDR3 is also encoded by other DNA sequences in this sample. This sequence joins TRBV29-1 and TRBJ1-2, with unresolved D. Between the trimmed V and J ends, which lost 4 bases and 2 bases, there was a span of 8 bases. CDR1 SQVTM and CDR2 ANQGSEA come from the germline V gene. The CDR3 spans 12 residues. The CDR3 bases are TGCAGCGTTGTCTGGACGAACTATGGCTACACCTTC. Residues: CSVVWTNYGYTF.

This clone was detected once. The CDR3 DNA sequence: TGTGCCAGCAGACCCACTAGCGGGAGTTATACCCATGAGCAGTTCTTC. This encodes CASRPTSGSYTHEQFF. The gene calls are TRBV7-9 and TRBJ2-1; 11 positions match TRBD2. The J segment lost 8 bases and the V segment lost 6 bases, leaving 12 bases of the junction unmatched. The CDR3 is 16 amino acids. CDR1 is SEHNR, CDR2 FQNEAQ, per germline (reference sequence).

CDR3 loop: CASSQGGPGEPYEQYF. The CDR3 nucleotides are TGCGCCAGCAGCCAAGGGGGACCGGGAGAACCCTACGAGCAGTACTTC. The chain has TRBV4-1 and TRBJ2-5, with a tentative D call TRBD2 (6 bases). The end of the DNA fits TRBJ2-7 better, so the J call may be wrong. The CDR3 is 16 amino acids. Germline V lookup: CDR1 MGHRA, CDR2 YSYEKL.

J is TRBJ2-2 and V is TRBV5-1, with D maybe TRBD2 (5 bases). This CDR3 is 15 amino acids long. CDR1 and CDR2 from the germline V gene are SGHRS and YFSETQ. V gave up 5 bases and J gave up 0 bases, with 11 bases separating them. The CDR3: CASRSDWTNTGELFF. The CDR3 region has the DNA TGCGCCAGCAGGTCGGACTGGACGAACACCGGGGAGCTGTTTTTT.

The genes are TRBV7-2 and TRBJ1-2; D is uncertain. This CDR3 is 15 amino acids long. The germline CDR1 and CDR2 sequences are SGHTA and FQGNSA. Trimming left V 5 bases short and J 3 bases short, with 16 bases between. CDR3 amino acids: CASSPNGVEDYGYTF. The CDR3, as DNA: TGTGCCAGCAGCCCAAATGGGGTTGAGGACTATGGCTACACCTTC. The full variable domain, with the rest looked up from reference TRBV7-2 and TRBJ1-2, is GAGVSQSPSNKVTEKGKDVELRCDPISGHTALYWYRQSLGQGLEFLIYFQGNSAPDKSGLPSDRFSAERTGGSVSTLTIQRTQQEDSAVYLCASSPNGVEDYGYTFGSGTRLTVV.

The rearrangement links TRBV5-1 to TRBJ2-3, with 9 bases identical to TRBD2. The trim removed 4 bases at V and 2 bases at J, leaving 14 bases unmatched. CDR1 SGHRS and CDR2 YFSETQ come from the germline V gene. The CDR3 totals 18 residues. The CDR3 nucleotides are TGCGCCAGCAGCCGAAGGACACTAGCGGGTGATCTCACAGATACGCAGTATTTT. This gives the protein CASSRRTLAGDLTDTQYF.

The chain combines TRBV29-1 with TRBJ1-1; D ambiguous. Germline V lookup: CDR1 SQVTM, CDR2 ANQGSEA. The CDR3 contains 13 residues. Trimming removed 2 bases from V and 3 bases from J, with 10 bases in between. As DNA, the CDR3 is TGCAGCGTTGAAAGGAGCCCCGACACTGAAGCTTTCTTT. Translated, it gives CSVERSPDTEAFF.

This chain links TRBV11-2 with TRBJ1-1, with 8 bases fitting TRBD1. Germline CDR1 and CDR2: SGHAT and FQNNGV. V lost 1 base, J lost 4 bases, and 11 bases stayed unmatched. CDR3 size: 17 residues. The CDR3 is CASSLAQPGGASTEAFF. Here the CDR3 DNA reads TGTGCCAGCAGCTTAGCCCAACCAGGGGGCGCGAGCACTGAAGCTTTCTTT.

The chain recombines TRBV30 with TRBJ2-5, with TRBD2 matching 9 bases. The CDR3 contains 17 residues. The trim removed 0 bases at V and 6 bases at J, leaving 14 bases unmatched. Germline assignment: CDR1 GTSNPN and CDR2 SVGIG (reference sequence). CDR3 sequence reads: CAWSVSPLITSGQTQYF. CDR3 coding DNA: TGTGCCTGGAGTGTCAGTCCACTCATTACTAGCGGGCAGACCCAGTACTTC.

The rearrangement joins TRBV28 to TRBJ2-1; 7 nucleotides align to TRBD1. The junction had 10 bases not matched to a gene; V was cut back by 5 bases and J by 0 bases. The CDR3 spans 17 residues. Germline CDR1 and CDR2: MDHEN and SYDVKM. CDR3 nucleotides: TGTGCCAGCAGTGACCTCTTGACAGGGCACTCCTACAATGAGCAGTTCTTC. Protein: CASSDLLTGHSYNEQFF.

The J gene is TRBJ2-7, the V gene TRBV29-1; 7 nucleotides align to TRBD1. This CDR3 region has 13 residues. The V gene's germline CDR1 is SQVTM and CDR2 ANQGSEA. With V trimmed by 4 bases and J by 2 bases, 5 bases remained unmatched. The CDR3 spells CSVVTGVAYEQYF. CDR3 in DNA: TGCAGCGTTGTCACAGGGGTCGCCTACGAGCAGTACTTC.

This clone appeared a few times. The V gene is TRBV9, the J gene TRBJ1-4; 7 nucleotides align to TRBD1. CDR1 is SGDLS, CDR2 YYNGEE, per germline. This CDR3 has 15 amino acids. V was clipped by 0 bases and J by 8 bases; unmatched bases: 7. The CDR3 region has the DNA TGTGCCAGCAGCGTAGGGGGACAGTTGACGGAAAAACTGTTTTTT. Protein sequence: CASSVGGQLTEKLFF.

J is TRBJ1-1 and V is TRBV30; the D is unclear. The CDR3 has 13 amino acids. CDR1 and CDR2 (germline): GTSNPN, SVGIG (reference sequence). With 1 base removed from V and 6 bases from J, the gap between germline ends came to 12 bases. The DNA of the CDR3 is TGTGCCTGGAGTGCTCGAGGTTCCGCTGAAGCTTTCTTT. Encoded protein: CAWSARGSAEAFF.

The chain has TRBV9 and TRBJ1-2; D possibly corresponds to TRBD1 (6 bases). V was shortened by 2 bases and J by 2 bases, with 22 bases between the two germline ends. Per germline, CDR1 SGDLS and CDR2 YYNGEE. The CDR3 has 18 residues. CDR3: CASSVASQHSGQNYGYTF. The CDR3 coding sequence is TGTGCCAGCAGCGTCGCCTCTCAACATAGTGGACAGAACTATGGCTACACCTTC.

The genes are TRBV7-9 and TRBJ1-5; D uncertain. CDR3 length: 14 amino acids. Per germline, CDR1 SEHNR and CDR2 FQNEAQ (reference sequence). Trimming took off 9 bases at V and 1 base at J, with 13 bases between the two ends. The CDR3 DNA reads TGTGCCAGTGCAGCGTGGCCGAGCAATCAGCCCCAGCATTTT. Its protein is CASAAWPSNQPQHF.

DNA for the CDR3: TGTGCCATCAGCCGTCAGGGGGGGAGCATGAACACTGAAGCTTTCTTT. It encodes CAISRQGGSMNTEAFF. The rearrangement uses TRBV10-3 and TRBJ1-1; 7 bases are a match to TRBD1. J was trimmed by 0 bases and V by 6 bases; bases with no gene match: 10. Looked up from germline, CDR1 is ENHRY and CDR2 is SYGVKD. The CDR3 is 16 residues long.

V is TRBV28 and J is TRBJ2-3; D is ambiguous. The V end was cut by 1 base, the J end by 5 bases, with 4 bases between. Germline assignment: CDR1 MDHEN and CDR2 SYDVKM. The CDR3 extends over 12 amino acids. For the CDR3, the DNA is TGTGCCAGCAGTTTATCCCAAGATACGCAGTATTTT. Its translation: CASSLSQDTQYF.